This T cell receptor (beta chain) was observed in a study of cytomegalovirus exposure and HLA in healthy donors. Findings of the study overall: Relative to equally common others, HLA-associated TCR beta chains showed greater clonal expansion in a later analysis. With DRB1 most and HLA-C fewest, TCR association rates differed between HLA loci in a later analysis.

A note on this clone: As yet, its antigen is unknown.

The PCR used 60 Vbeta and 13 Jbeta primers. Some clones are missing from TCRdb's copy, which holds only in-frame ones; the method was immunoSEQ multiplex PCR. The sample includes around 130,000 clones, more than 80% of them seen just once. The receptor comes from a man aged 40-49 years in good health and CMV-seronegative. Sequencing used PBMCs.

The CDR3 sequence is CASSSAPGHLSYEQYF. The DNA of the CDR3 is TGTGCCAGCAGCTCGGCCCCGGGACACCTCTCCTACGAGCAGTACTTC. V and J are TRBV28 and TRBJ2-7; TRBD1 might be the D (6 bases). V was trimmed by 6 bases and J by 0 bases, leaving 18 bases between them. Germline assignment: CDR1 MDHEN and CDR2 SYDVKM. The CDR3 extends over 16 amino acids.